The 30 T cell receptor beta chains below come from one sample, sequenced in a study of cytomegalovirus exposure and HLA in healthy donors. Use of 60 Vbeta and 13 Jbeta primers characterized the PCR. The assay was immunoSEQ multiplex PCR, and TCRdb's table has in-frame clones only and misses some. The table has roughly 200,000 clones, 86% seen once; the top ten hold 0.25% to 0.4%. Material for sequencing was PBMCs. The source of these receptors is a woman in her thirties in good health and CMV-seronegative.

The rearrangement uses TRBV6-1 and TRBJ2-7, with D maybe TRBD2 (5 bases). CDR1 MNHNS and CDR2 SASEGT come from the germline V gene. Trimming cost V 3 bases and J 3 bases, with 9 bases left between them. The CDR3 loop spans 13 amino acids. In DNA form, the CDR3 reads TGTGCCAGCAGTGAGAACAGCGGCTACGAGCAGTACTTC. Its protein is CASSENSGYEQYF.

The V gene is TRBV14, the J gene TRBJ1-3, with a tentative D call TRBD1 (5 bases). The CDR3 extends over 16 amino acids. Germline assignment: CDR1 SGHDN and CDR2 FVKESK. The V end was cut by 4 bases, the J end by 3 bases, with 16 bases between. CDR3 sequence: CASSPAGPVRGNTIYF. The CDR3 DNA reads as TGTGCCAGCAGCCCAGCAGGGCCCGTGCGTGGAAACACCATATATTTT.

This chain connects TRBV19 to TRBJ1-2; D gene uncertain. The V and J ends lost 5 bases and 5 bases respectively, with 30 bases between them. This CDR3 has 19 residues. Germline assignment: CDR1 LNHDA and CDR2 SQIVND (reference sequence). CDR3 sequence: CASSPLGGLIPWSKYGYTF. DNA of the CDR3: TGTGCCAGTAGTCCCCTTGGAGGGTTGATTCCGTGGTCCAAATATGGCTACACCTTC. Supplemented by reference TRBV19 and TRBJ1-2, the full variable domain reads DGGITQSPKYLFRKEGQNVTLSCEQNLNHDAMYWYRQDPGQGLRLIYYSQIVNDFQKGDIAEGYSVSREKKESFPLTVTSAQKNPTAFYLCASSPLGGLIPWSKYGYTFGSGTRLTVV.

The chain is built from TRBV5-6 and TRBJ1-2; 8 positions match TRBD1. CDR1 and CDR2 from the germline V gene are SGHDT and YYEEEE. The CDR3 runs 15 residues. Unmatched junction bases numbered 7, after V lost 2 bases and J lost 4 bases. CDR3 protein: CASSFGTGGGYGYTF. The DNA of the CDR3 is TGTGCCAGCAGCTTTGGTACAGGGGGAGGCTATGGCTACACCTTC.

V and J are TRBV9 and TRBJ1-1; D unclear. Per germline, CDR1 SGDLS and CDR2 YYNGEE. The CDR3 runs 13 residues. V was shortened by 1 base and J by 1 base, with 5 bases between the two germline ends. The CDR3 nucleotides are TGTGCCAGCAGCGTATCTAAGAACACTGAAGCTTTCTTT. Amino acids: CASSVSKNTEAFF. The full variable domain, in which reference TRBV9 and TRBJ1-1 provide the parts outside the CDR3, is DSGVTQTPKHLITATGQRVTLRCSPRSGDLSVYWYQQSLDQGLQFLIQYYNGEERAKGNILERFSAQQFPDLHSELNLSSLELGDSALYFCASSVSKNTEAFFGQGTRLTVV.

The table lists this clone with a few counts. V is TRBV19 and J is TRBJ2-5; 9 bases are a match to TRBD1. V shed 2 bases, J shed 1 base, and the junction held 2 bases outside the gene matches. The CDR3 consists of 15 residues. CDR1 LNHDA and CDR2 SQIVND come from the germline V gene (reference sequence). The CDR3 loop reads CASSIRQGVQETQYF. For the CDR3, the DNA is TGTGCCAGTAGTATAAGACAGGGGGTCCAAGAGACCCAGTACTTC.

The chain is built from TRBV4-1 and TRBJ1-6; 10 nucleotides align to TRBD1. Looked up from germline, CDR1 is MGHRA and CDR2 is YSYEKL. The V segment lost 7 bases and the J segment 10 bases; nucleotides outside the gene matches: 16. The CDR3 runs to 17 residues. CDR3 sequence (DNA): TGCGCCAGCACCCATATCCCGGGACAGGGGAGGAGATCACCCCTCCACTTT. Amino acids: CASTHIPGQGRRSPLHF.

The chain recombines TRBV14 with TRBJ1-1, with no clear D. CDR1 and CDR2 (germline): SGHDN, FVKESK. Trimming pared 6 bases from V and 0 bases from J, leaving 8 bases between. The CDR3 has 13 amino acids. The CDR3 spells CASSPQVNTEAFF. In DNA form, the CDR3 reads TGTGCCAGCAGTCCCCAGGTGAACACTGAAGCTTTCTTT. Using reference TRBV14 and TRBJ1-1 for the parts outside the CDR3, the full variable domain is EAGVTQFPSHSVIEKGQTVTLRCDPISGHDNLYWYRRVMGKEIKFLLHFVKESKQDESGMPNNRFLAERTGGTYSTLKVQPAELEDSGVYFCASSPQVNTEAFFGQGTRLTVV.

This chain joins TRBV11-2 and TRBJ2-7; 7 nucleotides align to TRBD1. The V gene end was trimmed by 2 bases and the J gene end by 4 bases; junction bases not matched to a gene: 8. The germline CDR1 and CDR2 sequences are SGHAT and FQNNGV. The CDR3 length is 15 residues. CDR3 sequence: CASSLTGQIFYEQYF. For the CDR3, the DNA is TGTGCCAGCAGCTTAACGGGACAGATTTTTTACGAGCAGTACTTC.

V gene TRBV27 combines with J gene TRBJ2-6; D is undetermined. The germline gives CDR1 MNHEY, CDR2 SMNVEV (reference sequence). This CDR3 is built from 14 residues. V gave up 5 bases and J gave up 0 bases, with 5 bases separating them. Written as DNA, the CDR3 is TGTGCCAGCAGTCCTTCCTCTGGGGCCAACGTCCTGACTTTC. It specifies CASSPSSGANVLTF.

The chain uses TRBV15 and TRBJ2-7; TRBD2 might be the D (5 bases). Trimming pared 0 bases from V and 4 bases from J, leaving 13 bases between. The CDR3 covers 15 residues. Germline CDR1 LNHNV, CDR2 YYDKDF (reference sequence). The CDR3 sequence: CATSRDLISEYEQYF. The CDR3 region has the DNA TGTGCCACCAGCAGAGATCTGATTAGCGAATACGAGCAGTACTTC.

The rearrangement links TRBV5-1 to TRBJ2-1, with TRBD2 matching 13 bases. CDR1 SGHRS and CDR2 YFSETQ come from the germline V gene. The CDR3 extends over 18 amino acids. V dropped 4 bases and J dropped 2; count of bases not matched to a gene: 9. CDR3 in amino acids: CASSGKTSGGITYNEQFF. For the CDR3, the DNA is TGCGCCAGCAGCGGGAAGACTAGCGGGGGGATAACCTACAATGAGCAGTTCTTC.

A single count supports this clone. This rearrangement joins TRBV28 to TRBJ2-5, with TRBD2 matching over 14 bases. The V and J ends lost 8 bases and 5 bases, in that order; junction bases with no gene match: 4. The CDR3 is 14 amino acids. Germline CDR1 reads MDHEN; CDR2 reads SYDVKM. The chain's CDR3 is CASGTSGSGETQYF. The CDR3 DNA follows: TGTGCCAGCGGGACTAGCGGGAGCGGGGAGACCCAGTACTTC.

The gene calls are TRBV27 and TRBJ2-7; 16 bases map to TRBD2. The germline gives CDR1 MNHEY, CDR2 SMNVEV (reference sequence). This CDR3 has 15 amino acids. Trimming took 5 bases from V and 9 from J; bases not matched to a gene: 7. CDR3 coding DNA: TGTGCCAGCAGTCCGGGACTAGCGGGAGGGAGAAGGCAGTACTTC. It codes for CASSPGLAGGRRQYF.

The chain joins TRBV29-1 to TRBJ1-2; D is perhaps TRBD1 (6 bases). This CDR3 has 14 residues. V gave up 3 bases and J gave up 3 bases, with 14 bases separating them. Germline values: CDR1 SQVTM, CDR2 ANQGSEA. The CDR3 sequence is CSVENRQEDYGYTF. CDR3 coding DNA: TGCAGCGTTGAGAACCGACAGGAAGACTATGGCTACACCTTC.

The chain recombines TRBV6-1 with TRBJ1-1; D gene ambiguous. The CDR3 length is 12 residues. In germline, CDR1 is MNHNS, CDR2 SASEGT. V lost 6 bases and J 0 bases, leaving 5 bases between the germline ends. The CDR3 reads CASRGVNTEAFF. CDR3 DNA: TGTGCCAGCAGGGGAGTGAACACTGAAGCTTTCTTT.

The J gene is TRBJ2-2, the V gene TRBV7-3; D possibly corresponds to TRBD2 (6 bases). There are 15 residues in the CDR3. Germline V gene sequence: CDR1 SGHTA, CDR2 FQGTGA. Trimming cost V 1 base and J 6 bases, with 12 bases left between them. Written as DNA, the CDR3 is TGTGCCAGCAGCTTAAATGGAGGAGGGGCCGGGGAGCTGTTTTTT. It is translated as CASSLNGGGAGELFF.

The chain employs TRBV28 and TRBJ1-2, with 8 bases fitting TRBD1. The J segment lost 3 bases and the V segment lost 3 bases, leaving 6 bases of the junction unmatched. The germline V gene encodes CDR1 MDHEN and CDR2 SYDVKM. The CDR3 is made up of 15 amino acids. CDR3 DNA: TGTGCCAGCAGTTTTAAGGACAGGGATTACTATGGCTACACCTTC. It yields the protein CASSFKDRDYYGYTF.

V usage is TRBV4-2 and J usage is TRBJ2-1; 12 bases are a match to TRBD2. The CDR3 length is 17 residues. Germline CDR1 is LGHNA and CDR2 is YNFKEQ. V dropped 1 base and J dropped 9; count of bases not matched to a gene: 10. CDR3 loop: CASSQGTSGMGDGEQFF. In DNA, the CDR3 is TGTGCCAGCAGCCAAGGGACTAGCGGGATGGGGGACGGTGAGCAGTTCTTC.

The chain joins TRBV18 to TRBJ2-5, with 9 bases lining up with TRBD1. Germline loops: CDR1 KGHSH, CDR2 LQKENI. The trim removed 7 bases at V and 5 bases at J, leaving 8 bases unmatched. There are 14 residues in the CDR3. DNA of the CDR3: TGTGCCAGCTTACAGGGGGCGAGTGTGGAGACCCAGTACTTC. It translates to CASLQGASVETQYF.

This chain connects TRBV5-1 to TRBJ2-3; TRBD1 matches 7 bases. The length of the CDR3 is 16 residues. In germline, CDR1 is SGHRS, CDR2 YFSETQ. The V and J ends lost 4 bases and 0 bases, in that order; junction bases with no gene match: 8. The CDR3 DNA reads TGCGCCAGCAGCGGGGGACAGATACCTAGCACAGATACGCAGTATTTT. Residues: CASSGGQIPSTDTQYF.

V and J are TRBV27 and TRBJ2-2; D perhaps matches TRBD1 (6 bases). The CDR3 spans 15 residues. CDR1 MNHEY and CDR2 SMNVEV come from the germline V gene (reference sequence). The V end was cut by 0 bases, the J end by 6 bases, with 11 bases between. CDR3 amino acids: CASSLSWGLAGELFF. The DNA for the CDR3 is TGTGCCAGCAGTTTATCGTGGGGGCTTGCCGGGGAGCTGTTTTTT.

The CDR3 DNA sequence: TGTGCCAGCAGCCAAGTACGAATCAGCTCCTACAATGAGCAGTTCTTC. It specifies CASSQVRISSYNEQFF. The chain combines TRBV4-2 with TRBJ2-1; unclear D gene. V was cut by 1 base and J by 0 bases, with 10 bases left in between. Germline V gives CDR1 LGHNA, CDR2 YNFKEQ. This CDR3 comprises 16 residues.

J is TRBJ2-1 and V is TRBV6-1; D gene ambiguous. This CDR3 contains 16 residues. Germline V lookup: CDR1 MNHNS, CDR2 SASEGT. The ends were cut back, 2 bases at V and 4 bases at J, with 15 bases in the middle. This CDR3 is CASSEQPYPIYNEQFF. The CDR3 nucleotides read TGTGCCAGCAGTGAACAACCCTACCCCATATACAATGAGCAGTTCTTC.

The chain couples TRBV19 to TRBJ2-7, with 10 bases identical to TRBD1. The CDR3 is 15 residues long. The junction had 5 bases not matched to a gene; V was cut back by 5 bases and J by 1 base. The germline V gene has CDR1 LNHDA and CDR2 SQIVND (reference sequence). The CDR3: CASSGDRGPSYEQYF. The DNA for the CDR3 is TGTGCCAGTAGTGGGGACAGGGGACCTTCCTACGAGCAGTACTTC.

The V gene is TRBV7-2, the J gene TRBJ1-2; 7 nucleotides match TRBD1. Germline CDR1 reads SGHTA; CDR2 reads FQGNSA. The junction had 5 bases not matched to a gene; V was cut back by 5 bases and J by 5 bases. This CDR3 has 13 residues. In nucleotides, the CDR3 is TGTGCCAGCAGCGTGGGACAGAGATATGGCTACACCTTC. Its protein product is CASSVGQRYGYTF.

This chain connects TRBV7-9 to TRBJ2-7; a weak D match, TRBD1 (6 bases). There are 14 residues in the CDR3. CDR1 is SEHNR, CDR2 FQNEAQ, per germline (reference sequence). Trimming removed 5 bases at V and 3 bases at J, with 14 bases between. CDR3 sequence reads: CASSQDRNLYEQYF. The CDR3, as DNA: TGTGCCAGCAGCCAGGACAGAAACCTCTACGAGCAGTACTTC.

The V and J genes are TRBV5-1 and TRBJ2-7, with TRBD1 identical over 9 bases. V trimming: 0 bases; J trimming: 4 bases; junction bases outside the gene matches: 8. CDR3 length equals 16 residues. Germline CDR1 is SGHRS and CDR2 is YFSETQ. The CDR3 spells CASSLERTGDHYEQYF. CDR3 nucleotide sequence: TGCGCCAGCAGCTTGGAGCGGACAGGGGATCATTACGAGCAGTACTTC. Full variable domain (outside the CDR3, taken from reference TRBV5-1 and TRBJ2-7): KAGVTQTPRYLIKTRGQQVTLSCSPISGHRSVSWYQQTPGQGLQFLFEYFSETQRNKGNFPGRFSGRQFSNSRSEMNVSTLELGDSALYLCASSLERTGDHYEQYFGPGTRLTVT.

The chain combines TRBV5-1 with TRBJ2-5; 13 bases are a match to TRBD2. CDR1 and CDR2 (germline): SGHRS, YFSETQ. The J segment lost 2 bases and the V segment lost 4 bases, leaving 2 bases of the junction unmatched. The CDR3 is made up of 15 amino acids. The CDR3 is CASSPGLAGQETQYF. DNA of the CDR3: TGCGCCAGCAGCCCGGGACTAGCGGGGCAAGAGACCCAGTACTTC. Full variable domain (remainder filled in from reference TRBV5-1 and TRBJ2-5): KAGVTQTPRYLIKTRGQQVTLSCSPISGHRSVSWYQQTPGQGLQFLFEYFSETQRNKGNFPGRFSGRQFSNSRSEMNVSTLELGDSALYLCASSPGLAGQETQYFGPGTRLLVL.

This chain connects TRBV2 to TRBJ2-1; a weak D match, TRBD2 (6 bases). Per germline, CDR1 SNHLY and CDR2 FYNNEI. CDR3 length: 13 residues. Between the trimmed V and J ends, which lost 6 bases and 4 bases, there was a span of 10 bases. CDR3 nucleotides: TGTGCCAGCAGCGTCCGGGGGTACAATGAGCAGTTCTTC. Protein: CASSVRGYNEQFF.